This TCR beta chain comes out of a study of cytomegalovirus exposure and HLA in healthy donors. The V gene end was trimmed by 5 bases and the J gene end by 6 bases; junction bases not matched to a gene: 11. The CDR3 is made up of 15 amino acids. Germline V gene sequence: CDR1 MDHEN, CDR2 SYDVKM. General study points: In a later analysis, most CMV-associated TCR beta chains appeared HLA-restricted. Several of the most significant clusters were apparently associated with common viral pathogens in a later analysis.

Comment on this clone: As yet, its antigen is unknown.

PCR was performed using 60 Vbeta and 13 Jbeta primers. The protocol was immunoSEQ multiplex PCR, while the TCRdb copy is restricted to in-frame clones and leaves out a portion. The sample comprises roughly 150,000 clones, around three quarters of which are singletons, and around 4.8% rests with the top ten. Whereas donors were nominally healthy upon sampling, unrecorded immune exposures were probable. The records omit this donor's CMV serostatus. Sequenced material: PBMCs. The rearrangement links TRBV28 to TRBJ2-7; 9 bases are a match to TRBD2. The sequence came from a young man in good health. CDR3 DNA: TGTGCCAGCAGTCCTCAAGCGGGAGGAGTTCTCGAGCAGTACTTC. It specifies CASSPQAGGVLEQYF.